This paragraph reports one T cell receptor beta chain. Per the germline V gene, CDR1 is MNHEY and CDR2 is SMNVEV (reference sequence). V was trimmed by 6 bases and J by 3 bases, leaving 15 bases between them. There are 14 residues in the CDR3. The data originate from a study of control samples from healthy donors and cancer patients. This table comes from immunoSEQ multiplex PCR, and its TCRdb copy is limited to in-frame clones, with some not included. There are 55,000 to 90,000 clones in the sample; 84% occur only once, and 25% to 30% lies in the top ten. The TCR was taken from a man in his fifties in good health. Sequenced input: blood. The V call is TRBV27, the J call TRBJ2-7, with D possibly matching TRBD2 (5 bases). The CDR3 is CASSSDRGRYEQYF. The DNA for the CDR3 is TGTGCCAGCAGCTCCGACCGCGGGCGCTACGAGCAGTACTTC.